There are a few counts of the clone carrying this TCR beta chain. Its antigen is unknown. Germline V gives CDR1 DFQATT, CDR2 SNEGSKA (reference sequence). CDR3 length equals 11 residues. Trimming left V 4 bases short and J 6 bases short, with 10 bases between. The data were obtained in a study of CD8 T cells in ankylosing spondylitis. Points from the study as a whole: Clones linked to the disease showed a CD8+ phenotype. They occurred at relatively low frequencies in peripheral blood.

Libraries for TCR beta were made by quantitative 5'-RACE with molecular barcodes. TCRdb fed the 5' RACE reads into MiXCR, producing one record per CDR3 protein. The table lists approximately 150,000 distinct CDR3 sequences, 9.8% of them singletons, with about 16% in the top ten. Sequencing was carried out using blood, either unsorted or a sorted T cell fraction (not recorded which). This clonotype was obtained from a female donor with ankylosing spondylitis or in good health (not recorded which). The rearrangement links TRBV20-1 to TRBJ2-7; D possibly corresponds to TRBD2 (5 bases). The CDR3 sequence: CSAKSSGEQYF. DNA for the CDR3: TGCAGTGCTAAGAGCAGCGGCGAGCAGTACTTC.